The 23 T cell receptor beta chains given below trace back to one sample, sequenced in a study of cytomegalovirus exposure and HLA in healthy donors. The PCR used 60 Vbeta and 13 Jbeta primers. Produced via immunoSEQ multiplex PCR; TCRdb's table is partial and in-frame only. Counted here are 50,000 or so clones, over 60% occurring once; the ten biggest clones make up roughly 9.2%. Sequencing used PBMCs. The receptors originated from a woman between 50 and 59 years old in good health and CMV-seronegative.

This clone was recorded a few times. This chain connects TRBV5-1 to TRBJ2-5; 13 nucleotides match TRBD2. CDR3 length equals 20 residues. Looked up from germline, CDR1 is SGHRS and CDR2 is YFSETQ. With 4 bases clipped from V and 1 base from J, the junction kept 16 bases outside the gene matches. The DNA of the CDR3 is TGCGCCAGCAGCCCCGGGACTAGCGGGACCAATTCTCCCCTCCAAGAGACCCAGTACTTC. The encoded protein is CASSPGTSGTNSPLQETQYF.

This clone was detected only once. The chain recombines TRBV27 with TRBJ1-1; 8 positions match TRBD1. Germline CDR1 reads MNHEY; CDR2 reads SMNVEV (reference sequence). V lost 6 bases to trimming and J lost 7 bases; unmatched junction nucleotides: 4. The CDR3 has 12 residues. The CDR3: CASRYRGGEAFF. In nucleotides, the CDR3 is TGTGCCAGCAGGTACAGGGGGGGTGAAGCTTTCTTT.

V is TRBV10-3 and J is TRBJ2-1; D is perhaps TRBD2 (6 bases). The V gene's germline CDR1 is ENHRY and CDR2 SYGVKD. CDR3 length: 15 residues. The V end was cut by 3 bases, the J end by 8 bases, with 17 bases between. CDR3 bases: TGTGCCATCAGTGACGGAAAGGGGTCGGGGGATGAGCAGTTCTTC. It specifies CAISDGKGSGDEQFF.

In this sample, this clone turned up a few times. The chain joins TRBV5-1 to TRBJ2-7, with TRBD2 matching over 9 bases. The CDR3 extends over 14 amino acids. Germline assignment: CDR1 SGHRS and CDR2 YFSETQ. V trimming: 0 bases; J trimming: 13 bases; junction bases outside the gene matches: 11. In nucleotides, the CDR3 is TGCGCCAGCAGCTTGGGGACTAGCGCCGAGGGGGCTTACTTC. Encoded protein: CASSLGTSAEGAYF.

This chain connects TRBV7-3 to TRBJ2-1; perhaps TRBD2 as D (6 bases). Germline V lookup: CDR1 SGHTA, CDR2 FQGTGA. The CDR3 is 16 amino acids. V shed 5 bases and J shed 6 bases, with 20 bases lying between them. The CDR3 reads CASSLGGGWNGNEQFF. In nucleotides, the CDR3 is TGTGCCAGCAGCCTGGGTGGGGGGTGGAACGGCAATGAGCAGTTCTTC.

This clone was counted only a few times. The rearrangement joins TRBV2 to TRBJ1-1, with D uncertain. V gave up 1 base and J gave up 7 bases, with 16 bases separating them. CDR1 and CDR2 from the germline V gene are SNHLY and FYNNEI. CDR3 size: 15 residues. CDR3 coding DNA: TGTGCCAGCAGTGAAGTTCCCGGGAAAGCGATTGAAGCTTTCTTT. Translation: CASSEVPGKAIEAFF.

The chain links TRBV25-1 to TRBJ1-1; D not certain. V lost 6 bases to trimming and J lost 2 bases, with 10 bases between them. The CDR3 runs 13 residues. Germline V gene lookup returns CDR1 MGHDK and CDR2 SYGVNS. The CDR3 loop reads CASSPAFNTEAFF. In DNA, the CDR3 is TGTGCCAGCAGCCCAGCGTTCAACACTGAAGCTTTCTTT.

The chain carries TRBV19 and TRBJ1-5, with 10 positions matching TRBD1. Germline loops: CDR1 LNHDA, CDR2 SQIVND (reference sequence). The CDR3 is 16 amino acids. The junction had 8 bases not matched to a gene; V was cut back by 5 bases and J by 4 bases. CDR3 region: CASSARQGASNQPQHF. CDR3 in DNA: TGTGCCAGTAGTGCGCGACAGGGGGCATCGAATCAGCCCCAGCATTTT.

The J gene is TRBJ2-1, the V gene TRBV2; 9 positions agree with TRBD2. Trimming removed 5 bases from V and 6 bases from J; junction bases left unmatched: 8. This CDR3 comprises 15 residues. Germline CDR1 reads SNHLY; CDR2 reads FYNNEI. CDR3 DNA: TGTGCCAGCAGTACCGCGGGAGGGCCGGGCAATGAGCAGTTCTTC. Translating it yields CASSTAGGPGNEQFF.

This chain connects TRBV9 to TRBJ1-4, with a tentative D call TRBD1 (6 bases). Per germline, CDR1 SGDLS and CDR2 YYNGEE. CDR3 size: 16 residues. V was cut by 2 bases and J by 5 bases, with 16 bases left in between. In DNA, the CDR3 is TGTGCCAGCAGCGTTACAGGGAGTGGGAAAAATGAAAAACTGTTTTTT. This sequence encodes CASSVTGSGKNEKLFF.

The chain combines TRBV5-1 with TRBJ1-1, with a possible D match to TRBD1 (5 bases). This CDR3 has 17 amino acids. Per germline, CDR1 SGHRS and CDR2 YFSETQ. V was cut by 0 bases and J by 3 bases, with 18 bases left in between. CDR3 region: CASSLGELRTLYTEAFF. CDR3 coding DNA: TGCGCCAGCAGCTTGGGTGAGTTACGGACACTCTACACTGAAGCTTTCTTT.

This clone was seen just once. The chain couples TRBV5-1 to TRBJ2-2, with 9 bases identical to TRBD2. The V and J ends lost 3 bases and 4 bases, in that order; junction bases with no gene match: 4. The germline CDR1 and CDR2 sequences are SGHRS and YFSETQ. There are 15 residues in the CDR3. CDR3 protein: CASSSLAGATGELFF. The DNA of the CDR3 is TGCGCCAGCAGCTCCTTAGCGGGGGCCACCGGGGAGCTGTTTTTT.

The chain combines TRBV7-9 with TRBJ1-2; D unresolved. This CDR3 has 14 amino acids. Germline V lookup: CDR1 SEHNR, CDR2 FQNEAQ (reference sequence). V shed 5 bases and J shed 0 bases, with 10 bases lying between them. The CDR3 spells CASSDTAANYGYTF. The CDR3 nucleotides read TGTGCCAGCAGCGATACAGCAGCTAACTATGGCTACACCTTC.

The chain uses TRBV20-1 and TRBJ1-5; unclear D gene. The CDR3 contains 11 residues. Germline lookup yields CDR1 DFQATT and CDR2 SNEGSKA (reference sequence). V shed 5 bases and J shed 6 bases, with 8 bases lying between them. CDR3 in amino acids: CSAPHSQPQHF. The CDR3 coding sequence is TGCAGTGCTCCCCACAGTCAGCCCCAGCATTTT.

The V call is TRBV6-6, the J call TRBJ2-7; D may be TRBD2 (6 bases). The CDR3 consists of 13 residues. Trimming took 8 bases from V and 0 from J, leaving 11 bases between them. Germline CDR1 is MNHNY and CDR2 is SVGAGI (reference sequence). The CDR3 nucleotides are TGTGCCAGCGGACCCGGGAGCTCCTACGAGCAGTACTTC. This encodes CASGPGSSYEQYF.

The chain joins TRBV19 to TRBJ2-3; the match to TRBD2 covers 10 bases. Germline-derived CDR1 and CDR2 are LNHDA and SQIVND (reference sequence). The CDR3 is made up of 20 amino acids. V lost 3 bases to trimming and J lost 7 bases; unmatched junction nucleotides: 22. The CDR3 sequence: CASSMAGLAVLGGEANTQYF. The CDR3 DNA sequence: TGTGCCAGTAGTATGGCTGGACTAGCGGTTCTCGGAGGGGAAGCAAATACGCAGTATTTT.

V and J are TRBV6-1 and TRBJ2-1, with a possible D match to TRBD2 (6 bases). The germline CDR1 and CDR2 sequences are MNHNS and SASEGT. The CDR3 contains 17 residues. The V end was cut by 4 bases, the J end by 1 base, with 17 bases between. The CDR3 DNA reads as TGTGCCAGCAGTGGATTAGCGGAAGCCATATCCTACAATGAGCAGTTCTTC. Its protein product is CASSGLAEAISYNEQFF.

This clone was found a few times. The chain links TRBV7-2 to TRBJ2-6, with D hard to call. V lost 2 bases and J lost 0, with 8 bases in between. CDR3 length: 16 residues. Germline assignment: CDR1 SGHTA and CDR2 FQGNSA. CDR3 DNA: TGTGCCAGCAGCTTACGGGTTGGCTCTGGGGCCAACGTCCTGACTTTC. Protein: CASSLRVGSGANVLTF.

This chain uses TRBV25-1 with TRBJ1-2; the D gene is possibly TRBD1 (5 bases). The germline V gene encodes CDR1 MGHDK and CDR2 SYGVNS. This CDR3 has 15 amino acids. V dropped 4 bases and J dropped 1 base, with 13 bases sitting between them. The CDR3 coding sequence is TGTGCCAGCAGTGCGACACCAGACAGTAACTATGGCTACACCTTC. Translating gives CASSATPDSNYGYTF.

The gene calls are TRBV5-5 and TRBJ2-7; no firm D call. V shed 0 bases and J shed 9 bases, with 13 bases lying between them. Germline V gene data show CDR1 as SGHKS and CDR2 as YYEKEE (reference sequence). CDR3 length: 13 residues. CDR3 region: CASSLGVALGQYF. The CDR3 coding sequence is TGTGCCAGCAGCTTGGGAGTCGCCCTCGGGCAGTACTTC.

The rearrangement uses TRBV29-1 and TRBJ1-1; D not resolved. The V gene's germline CDR1 is SQVTM and CDR2 ANQGSEA. The CDR3 runs to 13 residues. In DNA, the CDR3 is TGCAACCTACTCGCTCCCATGAACACTGAAGCTTTCTTT. It is translated as CNLLAPMNTEAFF.

This clone was seen a few times. The V and J genes are TRBV30 and TRBJ2-7; TRBD1 might be the D (5 bases). Germline-derived CDR1 and CDR2 are GTSNPN and SVGIG (reference sequence). V dropped 4 bases and J dropped 0 bases, with 7 bases sitting between them. CDR3 length equals 12 residues. The CDR3 loop is CAWKDISYEQYF. CDR3 coding DNA: TGTGCCTGGAAGGACATCTCCTACGAGCAGTACTTC.

J is TRBJ2-5 and V is TRBV5-1; tentatively, D is TRBD2 (7 bases). CDR1 is SGHRS, CDR2 YFSETQ, per germline. This CDR3 is 14 amino acids long. The V end was cut by 4 bases, the J end by 5 bases, with 15 bases between. For the CDR3, the DNA is TGCGCCAGCAGCCCGGAGGGGGGGCGGGAGACCCAGTACTTC. This sequence encodes CASSPEGGRETQYF.